The T cell receptor beta chain under discussion was sequenced for a study of cytomegalovirus exposure and HLA in healthy donors. Regarding this clone: What it binds is not known.

A multiplex PCR was run with 60 Vbeta primers and 13 Jbeta primers. Profiled with immunoSEQ multiplex PCR; TCRdb holds only in-frame clones, not every one. Here the sample spans under 200,000 clones, approximately 80% being singletons. Points from the study as a whole: When a later analysis was performed, an Asian-associated ancestry cluster reportedly had fewer N-insertions than the approximately 700-donor mean. Researchers counted some 150 TCR beta chains as cytomegalovirus-associated.

The germline V gene encodes CDR1 SGHTA and CDR2 FQGNSA. CDR3 length equals 12 residues. Trimming left V 1 base short and J 9 bases short, with 9 bases between. The specimen was PBMCs. The V and J genes are TRBV7-2 and TRBJ1-1; tentative D call: TRBD1 (5 bases). This clonotype was obtained from a woman between 18 and 29 years old in good health and CMV-seronegative. CDR3 DNA sequence: TGTGCCAGCAGCTTAGGGGGGGGAAAAGCTTTCTTT. It encodes CASSLGGGKAFF.